Shown below are 21 T cell receptor beta chains from a single sample sequenced in a study of cytomegalovirus exposure and HLA in healthy donors (dated by TCRdb to 2016 to 2017). The protocol used for the library was the immunoSEQ multiplex PCR assay. The multiplex PCR relied on a mix of 60 forward primers for TCR Vbeta segments and 13 reverse primers for TCR Jbeta segments. In TCRdb, the immuneACCESS table is reduced to in-frame sequences with V and J assigned. These tables do not hold every clone; where another copy was compared, an unresolved V gene accounts for under half, and the others remain unexplained. The sample yields 150,000 to 250,000 clones; around three quarters were counted once. 1.9% of the sample is in the top ten clones. Sequenced sample: PBMCs. These receptors were obtained from a man aged 25-40 years in good health and CMV-seronegative.

The rearrangement uses TRBV19 and TRBJ2-1, with 10 bases lining up with TRBD2. This CDR3 contains 17 residues. J gave up 0 bases and V 9 bases, and 11 bases lay outside the gene matches. Germline lookup yields CDR1 LNHDA and CDR2 SQIVND (reference sequence). CDR3 DNA: TGTGCCAGCTCTTACTCAGCGGGAGGGCCCTCCTACAATGAGCAGTTCTTC. Residues: CASSYSAGGPSYNEQFF.

The J gene is TRBJ1-5, the V gene TRBV27; D is ambiguous. V was shortened by 6 bases and J by 2 bases, with 17 bases between the two germline ends. This CDR3 is 16 amino acids long. Germline V CDR1 and CDR2: MNHEY, SMNVEV (reference sequence). In DNA, the CDR3 is TGTGCCAGCAGACCAGTTGAGGCCCCGGGCAATCAGCCCCAGCATTTT. Translation: CASRPVEAPGNQPQHF.

The rearrangement links TRBV11-2 to TRBJ2-7, with 7 bases fitting TRBD1. This CDR3 comprises 16 residues. CDR1 is SGHAT and CDR2 is FQNNGV in the germline V gene. V was pared by 4 bases and J by 3 bases, with 12 bases of the junction left unmatched. The CDR3 loop is CASSSWAPGGYYEQYF. CDR3 nucleotides: TGTGCCAGCAGCTCCTGGGCTCCAGGGGGTTACTACGAGCAGTACTTC.

The chain employs TRBV28 and TRBJ2-5; D may be TRBD2 (6 bases). The closer fit of TRBJ2-7 to the DNA end suggests the J call may be wrong. The CDR3 consists of 13 residues. The germline V gene has CDR1 MDHEN and CDR2 SYDVKM. CDR3 in DNA: TGTGCCAGCAGACCTCGGGGGTCCTACGAGCAGTACTTC. Its translation is CASRPRGSYEQYF.

The rearrangement joins TRBV7-7 to TRBJ2-1, with TRBD1 identical over 8 bases. This CDR3 region has 15 residues. Germline values: CDR1 SSHAT, CDR2 FNYEAQ (reference sequence). V lost 1 base, J lost 1 base, and 0 bases stayed unmatched. As DNA, the CDR3 is TGTGCCAGCAGCTTAGGACAGGGGTCCTACAATGAGCAGTTCTTC. It encodes CASSLGQGSYNEQFF.

CDR3 sequence reads: CASSGLDRGDYGYTF. Written as DNA, the CDR3 is TGTGCCAGCAGTGGACTGGACAGGGGGGACTATGGCTACACCTTC. The chain is built from TRBV27 and TRBJ1-2; 10 bases are a match to TRBD1. CDR1 is MNHEY and CDR2 is SMNVEV in the germline V gene (reference sequence). CDR3 length: 15 amino acids. V dropped 5 bases and J dropped 3; count of bases not matched to a gene: 6.

The gene calls are TRBV6-1 and TRBJ2-7; TRBD2 agrees at 9 bases. The J segment lost 8 bases and the V segment lost 3 bases, leaving 11 bases of the junction unmatched. The germline gives CDR1 MNHNS, CDR2 SASEGT. This CDR3 has 15 amino acids. For the CDR3, the DNA is TGTGCCAGCAGTGACCCTCGGGGGCTAGCGGGGAAGCAGTACTTC. This codes for CASSDPRGLAGKQYF.

The genes are TRBV4-1 and TRBJ2-5; 8 bases are a match to TRBD2. CDR3 size: 14 residues. Germline V lookup: CDR1 MGHRA, CDR2 YSYEKL. The J segment lost 5 bases and the V segment lost 3 bases, leaving 5 bases of the junction unmatched. CDR3 sequence: CASSQAGGAETQYF. The CDR3 coding sequence is TGCGCCAGCAGCCAGGCGGGAGGTGCTGAGACCCAGTACTTC.

The chain carries TRBV18 and TRBJ2-2; D is ambiguous. Germline V gene sequence: CDR1 KGHSH, CDR2 LQKENI. This CDR3 has 15 residues. Trimming pared 6 bases from V and 1 base from J, leaving 12 bases between. In DNA form, the CDR3 reads TGTGCCAGCTCGCCGAGACTCGGGAACACCGGGGAGCTGTTTTTT. Its protein product is CASSPRLGNTGELFF.

This clone occurred a few times. V and J are TRBV6-5 and TRBJ2-5; 13 bases are shared with TRBD2. Germline V gene lookup returns CDR1 MNHEY and CDR2 SVGAGI. The CDR3 has 15 residues. V was clipped by 5 bases and J by 10 bases; unmatched bases: 10. This CDR3 reads CASSVPGLAGSNQYF. DNA for the CDR3: TGTGCCAGCAGTGTCCCGGGACTAGCGGGATCCAACCAGTACTTC.

Here the CDR3 DNA reads TGTGCCAGCAGCCATTGGAGGGTGGGAGCGGCCTACAATGAGCAGTTCTTC. Translation: CASSHWRVGAAYNEQFF. The chain couples TRBV14 to TRBJ2-1; TRBD2 is a possible D gene (6 bases). The ends were cut back, 3 bases at V and 2 bases at J, with 17 bases in the middle. The CDR3 extends over 17 amino acids. CDR1 SGHDN and CDR2 FVKESK come from the germline V gene.

This clone has more than one count but fewer than ten. The chain uses TRBV29-1 and TRBJ1-2; 10 bases fit TRBD1. V was pared by 6 bases and J by 4 bases, with 5 bases of the junction left unmatched. The CDR3 spans 13 residues. CDR1 and CDR2 (germline): SQVTM, ANQGSEA. CDR3 DNA sequence: TGCAGCGTCCCCCGGGACAGGGGCTATGGCTACACCTTC. Its protein product is CSVPRDRGYGYTF.

This clone appeared a few times. The gene calls are TRBV29-1 and TRBJ1-2; 9 positions match TRBD1. The CDR3 runs to 16 residues. CDR1 and CDR2 (germline): SQVTM, ANQGSEA. J lost 5 bases, V lost 0 bases, and 10 bases had no gene match. The CDR3 protein is CSVEDRGDRVLYGYTF. The CDR3 coding sequence is TGCAGCGTTGAAGATCGTGGGGACAGGGTCTTATATGGCTACACCTTC.

The chain is built from TRBV9 and TRBJ2-7; TRBD2 aligns across 9 bases. The germline CDR1 and CDR2 sequences are SGDLS and YYNGEE. The CDR3 consists of 15 residues. V trimming: 3 bases; J trimming: 3 bases; junction bases outside the gene matches: 7. CDR3 sequence reads: CASSGGREAFYEQYF. The CDR3 DNA reads TGTGCCAGCAGCGGCGGGAGGGAGGCGTTCTACGAGCAGTACTTC.

The chain links TRBV18 to TRBJ1-1; TRBD1 might be the D (5 bases). Trimming took off 6 bases at V and 1 base at J, with 12 bases between the two ends. Germline-derived CDR1 and CDR2 are KGHSH and LQKENI. This CDR3 is 14 amino acids long. The CDR3 loop is CASSTSGGNTEAFF. In DNA, the CDR3 is TGTGCCAGCTCTACTTCGGGGGGGAACACTGAAGCTTTCTTT. The full variable domain, its missing parts supplied by reference TRBV18 and TRBJ1-1, is NAGVMQNPRHLVRRRGQEARLRCSPMKGHSHVYWYRQLPEEGLKFMVYLQKENIIDESGMPKERFSAEFPKEGPSILRIQQVVRGDSAAYFCASSTSGGNTEAFFGQGTRLTVV.

This chain joins TRBV15 and TRBJ2-3, with D possibly matching TRBD2 (7 bases). CDR1 is LNHNV and CDR2 is YYDKDF in the germline V gene (reference sequence). V was cut by 5 bases and J by 1 base, with 16 bases left in between. The CDR3 is made up of 16 amino acids. The DNA of the CDR3 is TGTGCCACCAGCCCCGAAGGGGGGGGTGGCACAGATACGCAGTATTTT. Its protein is CATSPEGGGGTDTQYF.

V gene TRBV28 combines with J gene TRBJ2-7; 9 bases match TRBD1. Germline assignment: CDR1 MDHEN and CDR2 SYDVKM. With V trimmed by 4 bases and J by 9 bases, 13 bases remained unmatched. The CDR3 is 15 residues long. The CDR3, as DNA: TGTGCCAGCAGTTCCCCGGGACAGGGTTTCTGTCGGCAGTACTTC. Its translation: CASSSPGQGFCRQYF.

The chain is built from TRBV4-2 and TRBJ2-1; 8 bases are a match to TRBD2. CDR3 size: 17 residues. The germline gives CDR1 LGHNA, CDR2 YNFKEQ. The ends lost 1 base at V and 0 bases at J; junction bases unmatched: 5. This CDR3 reads CASSQGLSGSSYNEQFF. In DNA form, the CDR3 reads TGTGCCAGCAGCCAAGGATTAAGCGGGAGCTCCTACAATGAGCAGTTCTTC.

The rearrangement links TRBV7-2 to TRBJ2-5; 7 bases match TRBD1. Germline CDR1 reads SGHTA; CDR2 reads FQGNSA. V trimming: 4 bases; J trimming: 2 bases; junction bases outside the gene matches: 7. The CDR3 loop spans 15 amino acids. Here the CDR3 reads CASSSSGGPQETQYF. The CDR3, as DNA: TGTGCCAGCAGCTCCTCAGGGGGACCTCAAGAGACCCAGTACTTC.

The chain recombines TRBV6-5 with TRBJ2-2; 7 positions agree with TRBD2. Germline V gene sequence: CDR1 MNHEY, CDR2 SVGAGI. The V gene end was trimmed by 2 bases and the J gene end by 3 bases; junction bases not matched to a gene: 3. The CDR3 totals 15 residues. The CDR3 DNA is TGTGCCAGCAGTTACGCGACTAGCCACACCGGGGAGCTGTTTTTT. Encoded protein: CASSYATSHTGELFF.

In DNA form, the CDR3 reads TGCAGCGTCTTTTCTGACAGGGACACTGAAGCTTTCTTT. Translated, it gives CSVFSDRDTEAFF. This sequence joins TRBV29-1 and TRBJ1-1; the match to TRBD1 covers 7 bases. With V trimmed by 6 bases and J by 3 bases, 7 bases remained unmatched. There are 13 residues in the CDR3. Looked up from germline, CDR1 is SQVTM and CDR2 is ANQGSEA.